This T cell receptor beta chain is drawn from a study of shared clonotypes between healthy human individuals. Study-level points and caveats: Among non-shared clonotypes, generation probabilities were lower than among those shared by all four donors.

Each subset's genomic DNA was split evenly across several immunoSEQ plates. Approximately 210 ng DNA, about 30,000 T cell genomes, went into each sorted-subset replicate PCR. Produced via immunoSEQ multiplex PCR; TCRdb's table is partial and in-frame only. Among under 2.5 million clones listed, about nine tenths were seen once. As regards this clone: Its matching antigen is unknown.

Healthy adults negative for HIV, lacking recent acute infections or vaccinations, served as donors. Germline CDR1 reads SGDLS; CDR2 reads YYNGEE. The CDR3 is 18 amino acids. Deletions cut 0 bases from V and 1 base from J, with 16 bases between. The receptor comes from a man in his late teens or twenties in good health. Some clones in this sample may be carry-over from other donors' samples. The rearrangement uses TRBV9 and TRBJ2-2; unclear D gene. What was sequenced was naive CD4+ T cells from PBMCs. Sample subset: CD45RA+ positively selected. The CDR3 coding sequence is TGTGCCAGCAGCGTAGCCCGTTTGAGGACGGAGAACACCGGGGAGCTGTTTTTT. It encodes CASSVARLRTENTGELFF.